Listed below are T cell receptor beta chains from one sample, sequenced in a study of T-cell memory formation after mild COVID-19. TCRdb fed the 5' RACE reads into MiXCR, producing one record per CDR3 protein. The top ten clones hold over 9.5% of a sample with about 210,000 distinct CDR3 sequences, under 30% of them seen once. Sequences were obtained from PBMCs or a T cell subset sorted from them (not recorded which). These receptor sequences come from an adult woman who had mild COVID-19 (a few samples of this study predate the infection). Cell type and time point are not known. The conserved cysteine and the conserved F or W are not part of the CDR3 here.

V,J,CDR3
TRBV12-3/TRBV12-4,TRBJ1-6,ASTGTGWSSPLH
TRBV15,TRBJ1-3,DIEGQRNTIY
TRBV4-2,TRBJ2-1,ASSQDFKASGGNEQF
TRBV7-2,TRBJ2-2,ASSRQPDTGELF
TRBV5-1,TRBJ2-7,ASSLGQTTYEQY
TRBV11-3,TRBJ2-3,ASSFIGAGGDTQY
TRBV24-1,TRBJ2-1,ATSDLTGAQYNEQF
TRBV4-2,TRBJ2-5,ASSQGLAGQETQY
TRBV5-5,TRBJ2-3,ASSSYPPRRLAGASDTQY
TRBV7-9,TRBJ1-2,AGTGANYGYT
TRBV24-1,TRBJ2-1,ATSDPGGSYNEQF
TRBV7-8,TRBJ1-2,ASGQGIYGYT
TRBV5-1,TRBJ1-6,ASSLRGGKRIDSPLH
TRBV5-4,TRBJ2-5,ASSGDPPETQY
TRBV7-9,TRBJ1-6,ASSLTRHETGGSYNSPLH
TRBV27,TRBJ2-7,ASSAWGLAGVYEQY
TRBV12-3/TRBV12-4,TRBJ1-5,ASSPDTRTVHPRH
TRBV4-2,TRBJ2-7,ASSQDTGGYAYEQY
TRBV14,TRBJ2-7,ASSRRRGSGSYEQY
TRBV6-5,TRBJ2-7,ASMRSLSYEQY
TRBV20-1,TRBJ1-1,SADDRGGTEAF
TRBV20-1,TRBJ2-3,SASGTSGTDTQY
TRBV20-1,TRBJ2-3,SARDLSGTPDTQY
TRBV27,TRBJ1-1,ASRKTGGTEAF
TRBV7-3,TRBJ2-3,ASSPVSGRGGDTQY
TRBV29-1,TRBJ2-2,SVGGGRENTGELF
TRBV23-1,TRBJ2-2,ASSQSPGRGPGELF
TRBV29-1,TRBJ2-1,SVEGTGPTQIVNEQF
TRBV9,TRBJ2-1,ASSASGGPLNEQF
TRBV20-1,TRBJ2-7,SAHRRLAGAYEQY
TRBV20-1,TRBJ2-2,SAFGAGELF
TRBV3-1,TRBJ1-2,ASSQDYGYGYT
TRBV27,TRBJ2-3,ASSFQAGGTDTQY
TRBV12-3/TRBV12-4,TRBJ2-3,ASSLIRADTQY
TRBV5-1,TRBJ1-1,ASSLVGDTEAF
TRBV5-6,TRBJ1-1,ASSPEGVTYNTEAF
TRBV4-2,TRBJ2-3,ASSQEADTQY
TRBV10-2,TRBJ1-2,ASSEVPPRNYGYT
TRBV6-5,TRBJ1-4,ASSPAQRRGKLF
TRBV7-9,TRBJ1-1,ASSARTDRNTEAF
TRBV12-3/TRBV12-4,TRBJ1-6,ASSLLIYNSPLH
TRBV29-1,TRBJ2-3,SGQQGANTQY